The rows below give T cell receptor beta chains drawn from one sample of a study of blood T cell repertoires in COVID-19. Sequencing was performed with immunoSEQ multiplex PCR; in TCRdb, only in-frame clones are kept and a portion is missing. The table lists about 210,000 clones, around 82% of them singletons. The sequencing sample was made of peripheral blood. These receptors were taken from a man aged 50 to 60 with active or convalescent COVID-19. The CDR3 runs from the conserved cysteine through the conserved F or W. D genes are given only for firm matches. Some rows mark clone size as missing; the rest say once, few, many or name a class of expanded clone.

V gene,J gene,D gene,clone size,CDR3 DNA,CDR3 protein
TRBV6-4,TRBJ1-3,TRBD1,once,TGTGCCAGCAGTGACTCGTCCCTGGACAGGGGGCCTTTAGGAAACACCATATATTTT,CASSDSSLDRGPLGNTIYF
TRBV10-3,TRBJ2-5,TRBD2,-,TGTGCCATCAGTGGAGGGACTAGCGGGGGGAACCAAGAGACCCAGTACTTC,CAISGGTSGGNQETQYF
TRBV6-5,TRBJ1-4,-,-,TGTGCCAGCAGTTCTAGACCCGTAGGCCTGTTTTTT,CASSSRPVGLFF
TRBV23-1,TRBJ1-3,-,-,TGCGCCAGCAGTCGCAGGGATCCCCCTGGAAACACCATATATTTT,CASSRRDPPGNTIYF
TRBV28,TRBJ1-3,-,-,TGTGCCAGCAGCAAAGACAAAAACTCTGGAAACACCATATATTTT,CASSKDKNSGNTIYF
TRBV3-1/TRBV3-2,TRBJ2-2,-,-,TGTGCCAGCAGCCAACCAACAGGGTCGAACACCGGGGAGCTGTTTTTT,CASSQPTGSNTGELFF
TRBV4-1,TRBJ1-2,-,-,TGCGCCAGCAGCCAAGATACAGGCCAATATGGCTACACCTTC,CASSQDTGQYGYTF
TRBV9,TRBJ1-4,TRBD1,-,TGTGCCAGCAGCGAGGGGACAGGGGAGGAAAAACTGTTTTTT,CASSEGTGEEKLFF
TRBV28,TRBJ1-5,-,-,TGTGCCAGCAGTCCCCACGGGGGCAATCAGCCCCAGCATTTT,CASSPHGGNQPQHF
TRBV9,TRBJ2-5,TRBD2,-,TGTGCCAGCAGCGTAGTAGGAGCGGGACAAGAGACCCAGTACTTC,CASSVVGAGQETQYF
TRBV6-2/TRBV6-3,TRBJ2-3,TRBD2,-,TGTGCCAGCAGTCCCGGACTAGCGGGGCCTAGCACAGATACGCAGTATTTT,CASSPGLAGPSTDTQYF
TRBV7-9,TRBJ2-7,-,-,TGTGCCAGCTGGGATCCGGGACTGACGAGCTCCTACGAGCAGTACTTC,CASWDPGLTSSYEQYF
TRBV11-2,TRBJ1-2,-,-,TGTGCCAGCAGCTCTCTCGGAGGCGGGGCAAATAACTATGGCTACACCTTC,CASSSLGGGANNYGYTF
TRBV5-1,TRBJ2-2,TRBD1,few,TGCGCCAGCAGCCCCGTTGGGACAGGGCGTAACACCGGGGAGCTGTTTTTT,CASSPVGTGRNTGELFF
TRBV23-1,TRBJ2-3,-,-,TGCGCCAGCACTCCTCTCCGGGACTCCAGCACAGATACGCAGTATTTT,CASTPLRDSSTDTQYF
TRBV4-1,TRBJ2-1,-,-,TGCGCCAGCAGCCAAGATCCGCGGGCGGGTGAGCAGTTCTTC,CASSQDPRAGEQFF
TRBV28,TRBJ2-4,-,-,TGTGCCAGCAGTTTAAAATTGGGGGCCTTCATAGCCAAAAACATTCAGTACTTC,CASSLKLGAFIAKNIQYF
TRBV10-3,TRBJ1-1,-,-,TGTGCCACTGACGGGGAGTCTGAAGCTTTCTTT,CATDGESEAFF